This record concerns one TCR beta chain sequence. This entry belongs to a study of blood T cell repertoires in COVID-19. Study-level background: COVID-19 samples, acute and convalescent, were from the United States, Italy and Spain. Sources were T cells, B-cell-depleted T cells, or PBMCs; the material itself was cDNA or gDNA.

In Seattle, patients joined the study during active infection and were tracked longitudinally. Trimming stripped 2 bases from V and 1 base from J, with 8 bases between. This CDR3 has 14 amino acids. CDR1 SGHTA and CDR2 FQGTGA come from the germline V gene. Authors' analysis steps: Reference gene primer amplification yielded estimated nucleated cell counts. TCRdb's table, derived via immunoSEQ multiplex PCR, lists solely in-frame clones and lacks some. Clone size and V and J calls were adopted from that table, with D and trimming inferred from the DNA. The sample holds some 300,000 clones, 70% to 90% seen once.

The receptor comes from a woman aged 45-59 years with COVID-19, enrolled during active disease. Input material: peripheral blood. V and J are TRBV7-3 and TRBJ1-1; tentative D call: TRBD1 (5 bases). CDR3 loop: CASSLLGPNTEAFF. CDR3 bases: TGTGCCAGCAGCTTATTGGGGCCGAACACTGAAGCTTTCTTT.